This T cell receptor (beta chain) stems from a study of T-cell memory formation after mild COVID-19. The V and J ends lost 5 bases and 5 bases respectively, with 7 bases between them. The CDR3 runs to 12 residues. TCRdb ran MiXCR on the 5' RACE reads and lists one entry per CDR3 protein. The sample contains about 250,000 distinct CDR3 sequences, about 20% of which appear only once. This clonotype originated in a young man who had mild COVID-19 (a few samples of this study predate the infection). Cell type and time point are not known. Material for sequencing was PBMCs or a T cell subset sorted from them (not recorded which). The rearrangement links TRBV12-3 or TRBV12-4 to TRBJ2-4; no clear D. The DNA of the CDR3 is TGTGCCAGCAGTGAGGTTGAAAACATTCAGTACTTC. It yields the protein CASSEVENIQYF.